The present T cell receptor beta chain was sequenced within a study of post-analysis software for immune sequencing data. General study findings and limits: Included in a set of 5 or 6 TRBV segments more frequent in patients than controls were TRBV5-6, TRBV5-1 and TRBV20-1. F-measure co-clustering was strong for batch-matched samples.

CDR1 is SGHTA, CDR2 FQGTGA, per germline. V dropped 2 bases and J dropped 0 bases, with 15 bases sitting between them. This CDR3 has 17 residues. Each TCR beta cDNA library carried unique molecular identifiers. TCRdb independently ran MiXCR on the PCR reads; one entry per CDR3 protein. The sample yields roughly 400,000 distinct CDR3 sequences, 30% to 45% seen once. A note on this clonotype: Its specificity is unknown.

The receptor's source is a girl under 10 years old with multiple sclerosis. The chain joins TRBV7-3 to TRBJ2-3; no firm D call. The sample comprised blood. The CDR3 coding sequence is TGTGCCAGCAGCTTATCCGGCCCCCCGCGCAGCACAGATACGCAGTATTTT. Encoded protein: CASSLSGPPRSTDTQYF.